A single T cell receptor beta chain is shown here with its context. Antigen specificity is unknown. These data belong to a study of T cell repertoires in cytomegalovirus infection. At the level of the study: The public TCR beta signatures pointed to both CMV infection and matching HLA type.

TCRdb re-derived calls from the reads in MiXCR, one entry per CDR3 protein. This repertoire shows some 800,000 distinct CDR3 sequences, over 25% found once; its top ten account for under 15%. Germline V gene sequence: CDR1 SGHRS, CDR2 YFSETQ. The CDR3 loop spans 18 amino acids. Trimming took 3 bases from V and 0 from J; bases not matched to a gene: 8. Whole-study findings and limits: Dominating the ex vivo response were HLA-C-restricted CMV-specific TCR beta clonotypes.

This TCR derives from a human donor in good health (CMV status not recorded). Some clones in this sample may be carry-over from other donors' samples. This rearrangement joins TRBV5-1 to TRBJ2-3, with TRBD2 identical over 12 bases. Sample: cultured CD8+ T cells from PBMCs, taken from culture after CMV antigen stimulation. Here the CDR3 reads CASSSLAGGPVSTDTQYF. CDR3 in DNA: TGCGCCAGCAGCTCCCTAGCGGGGGGGCCGGTCAGCACAGATACGCAGTATTTT.